The clone carrying this T cell receptor beta chain was detected only a few times. What it binds is not known. The CDR3 length is 14 residues. Per the germline V gene, CDR1 is SNHLY and CDR2 is FYNNEI. V lost 6 bases to trimming and J lost 9 bases; unmatched junction nucleotides: 5. The source material, RNA transcripts, was used to amplify TCR beta CDR3 regions. Carried out on the TCR CDR3, a first-round RT-PCR used the HTBI primer set. TCRdb re-analysed the multiplex PCR reads in MiXCR, keeping a single row per CDR3 protein. The sample contains 560,000 or so distinct CDR3 sequences, about half of which appear only once. These data come from a study of T cells in Graves' hyperthyroidism and ophthalmopathy. Points from the study as a whole: Within blood appeared most thyroid clonotypes that had expanded above 0.001. A model of 13 V-J pairs discriminated ophthalmopathy from stable hyperthyroidism.

Participants, patients aged 18 to 65, had newly diagnosed hyperthyroidism with a duration under 2 months. The study left out patients who had uncontrolled infection, other autoimmune disease, pregnancy or lactation. This clonotype was obtained from a woman between 18 and 29 years old with Graves' hyperthyroidism. The sequenced sample consisted of peripheral blood or thyroid tissue (not recorded which). J is TRBJ1-6 and V is TRBV2; 10 bases map to TRBD1. The CDR3 is CASSPDRGVSPLHF. The CDR3 DNA reads TGTGCCAGCAGCCCGGACAGGGGGGTTTCACCCCTCCACTTT.